This T cell receptor beta chain emerged from a study of shared clonotypes between healthy human individuals. On this clone: Its antigen is not known.

Across several immunoSEQ plates, the genomic DNA of each subset was split evenly. Replicate PCRs from sorted subsets contained approximately 220 ng DNA, which is some 30,000 T cell genomes. TCRdb keeps only in-frame clones here, not all; method: immunoSEQ multiplex PCR. Among roughly 2,300,000 clones listed, about nine tenths were seen once. Study-wide results and limits: Richness estimates generally favored naive over memory subsets.

The CDR3 is made up of 15 amino acids. The germline V and J ends were trimmed by 3 bases and 0 bases, with 9 bases remaining between them. Germline V gene sequence: CDR1 LNHDA, CDR2 SQIVND (reference sequence). The genes are TRBV19 and TRBJ2-1; D gene uncertain. The material sequenced was naive CD4+ T cells from PBMCs. The subset was: CD45RA+ positively selected. The clonotype was recovered from a man aged 18 to 29 in good health. Some clones in this sample may be carry-over from other donors' samples. The CDR3 region is CASSISLGSYNEQFF. Here the CDR3 DNA reads TGTGCCAGTAGTATTTCCCTTGGCTCCTACAATGAGCAGTTCTTC.